These 6 T cell receptor beta chains share one sample of origin, sequenced in a study of blood T cell repertoires in COVID-19. The data were produced by immunoSEQ multiplex PCR, yet TCRdb's version contains in-frame clones alone and is incomplete. Of 200,000 to 250,000 clones in the sample, more than 65% were seen once. Input material: peripheral blood. The receptors stem from a man aged 45-65 years with active or convalescent COVID-19.

V and J are TRBV2 and TRBJ1-6, with D possibly matching TRBD1 (5 bases). This CDR3 region has 13 residues. V was trimmed by 6 bases and J by 10 bases, leaving 13 bases between them. CDR1 SNHLY and CDR2 FYNNEI come from the germline V gene. Written as DNA, the CDR3 is TGTGCCAGCAGACCCATGGGGGGATCACCCCTCCACTTT. This sequence encodes CASRPMGGSPLHF.

The chain has TRBV2 and TRBJ2-7; weak D call: TRBD1 (6 bases). V was shortened by 6 bases and J by 5 bases, with 14 bases between the two germline ends. Germline assignment: CDR1 SNHLY and CDR2 FYNNEI. This CDR3 spans 13 amino acids. The CDR3 protein is CASRYYQGNEQYF. The CDR3 region has the DNA TGTGCCAGCAGATACTACCAGGGGAACGAGCAGTACTTC.

Worth noting for this clone: One junction end does not reproduce the germline sequence, and a read error may be involved. This sequence joins TRBV29-1 and TRBJ2-1; TRBD2 matches 12 bases. The germline gives CDR1 SQVTM, CDR2 ANQGSEA. The length of the CDR3 is 16 residues. The CDR3 here is CSVLVSSGRAINGQFF. In DNA form, the CDR3 reads TGCAGCGTTTTGGTGTCTAGCGGGAGGGCCATCAATGGGCAGTTCTTC.

V usage is TRBV14 and J usage is TRBJ1-2, with D perhaps matching TRBD1 (5 bases). Trimming left V 4 bases short and J 5 bases short, with 11 bases between. This CDR3 comprises 13 residues. The germline CDR1 and CDR2 sequences are SGHDN and FVKESK. For the CDR3, the DNA is TGTGCCAGCAGCCCCCGACAGACTTATGGCTACACCTTC. It encodes CASSPRQTYGYTF.

This sequence joins TRBV23-1 and TRBJ2-2; 7 bases are shared with TRBD1. TRBV23-1 qualifies as an ORF whose function is uncertain. CDR3 size: 16 residues. The V and J ends lost 2 bases and 1 base, in that order; junction bases with no gene match: 4. The CDR3 is CASSQGQARNTGELFF. In DNA form, the CDR3 reads TGCGCCAGCAGTCAAGGACAGGCCCGGAACACCGGGGAGCTGTTTTTT.

This clone was seen more than once but under ten times. The chain carries TRBV9 and TRBJ1-3; 12 bases are a match to TRBD1. After removal of 0 bases from V and 4 bases from J, the junction contained 2 bases not matched to a gene. Germline values: CDR1 SGDLS, CDR2 YYNGEE. The CDR3 loop spans 16 amino acids. The CDR3 region is CASSVEGQGAGNTIYF. In DNA form, the CDR3 reads TGTGCCAGCAGCGTAGAGGGACAGGGGGCAGGAAACACCATATATTTT.